This T cell receptor beta chain was found in a study of vaccination and CD4 T cells after COVID-19. Study as a whole: Post-COVID sampling occurred a median roughly 100 days after diagnosis (range 35 to 161). Timing of post-vaccine sample collection was a median about 72 days after dose two, with a range of 14 to 241.

The CDR3 totals 14 residues. Trimming pared 2 bases from V and 2 bases from J, leaving 10 bases between. Germline lookup yields CDR1 SGHTA and CDR2 FQGNSA. Treatment given: approximately nine-day PBMC culture with coronavirus spike peptide pools or control peptides (ViraFEST assay). Regarding this clonotype: The antigen is undetermined.

At the Johns Hopkins FTIC core, DNA taken from cultured CD4+ T cells was sequenced by way of the Oncomine TCR Beta short-read assay. MiXCR, applied by TCRdb to the PCR reads, yields one record per CDR3 protein. Counted here are around 18,000 distinct CDR3 sequences, 53% occurring once; the ten biggest clones make up approximately 7.2%. The gene calls are TRBV7-2 and TRBJ2-7, with no clear D. The specimen comprised CD4+ T cells from blood, cultured in vitro, sampled before SARS-CoV-2 vaccination. The clonotype comes from a human donor who had recovered from COVID-19. CDR3 amino acids: CASSLSSTAYEQYF. CDR3 nucleotide sequence: TGTGCCAGCAGCTTATCCTCAACAGCCTACGAGCAGTACTTC.